The 7 T cell receptor beta chains given below trace back to one sample, sequenced in a study of T cell responses to AZD1222 COVID-19 vaccine. The method was immunoSEQ multiplex PCR; TCRdb's version includes in-frame clones alone and lacks a portion of them. The sample lists fewer than 200,000 clones; about 90% were seen once. This specimen consisted of peripheral blood, obtained 28 days after the second AZD1222 dose. These receptors were taken from an adult who received the AZD1222 COVID-19 vaccine.

The count of this clone is one. The rearrangement joins TRBV6-5 to TRBJ1-2; no clear D gene. CDR3 length equals 15 residues. V was clipped by 0 bases and J by 4 bases, with 12 bases between them. CDR1 is MNHEY and CDR2 is SVGAGI in the germline V gene. This CDR3 is CASSYSKNRGYGYTF. The DNA for the CDR3 is TGTGCCAGCAGTTACTCGAAAAACAGAGGCTATGGCTACACCTTC.

The rearrangement joins TRBV19 to TRBJ1-6, with D perhaps matching TRBD1 (5 bases). Germline CDR1 is LNHDA and CDR2 is SQIVND (reference sequence). V lost 7 bases and J 10 bases, leaving 20 bases between the germline ends. The CDR3 is 15 residues long. For the CDR3, the DNA is TGTGCCAGTAACCTGGGGAACGTTGGGGGGTCACCCCTCCACTTT. This sequence encodes CASNLGNVGGSPLHF.

V is TRBV7-3 and J is TRBJ1-2, with D uncertain. The CDR3 has 14 residues. The V and J ends lost 3 bases and 4 bases respectively, with 12 bases between them. Germline CDR1 and CDR2: SGHTA and FQGTGA. The CDR3 DNA reads TGTGCCAGCAGCTTTGGTTCCGGTGTCTATGGCTACACCTTC. Translating gives CASSFGSGVYGYTF.

The rearrangement uses TRBV28 and TRBJ1-1; 8 nucleotides agree with TRBD1. The CDR3 has 16 amino acids. J gave up 5 bases and V 8 bases, and 16 bases lay outside the gene matches. The germline V gene encodes CDR1 MDHEN and CDR2 SYDVKM. The CDR3 sequence: CASQGPTGGYGTEAFF. CDR3 coding DNA: TGTGCCAGCCAGGGACCCACAGGGGGATATGGGACTGAAGCTTTCTTT.

This clone came up once. The chain recombines TRBV3-1 (or the pseudogene TRBV3-2) with TRBJ2-7, with D uncertain. The CDR3 loop spans 12 amino acids. V lost 5 bases, J lost 5 bases, and 10 bases lay in between. CDR1 is LGHDT, CDR2 YNNKEL, per germline (reference sequence). CDR3 coding DNA: TGTGCCAGCAGCAAGGACGGTAACGAGCAGTACTTC. Translation: CASSKDGNEQYF.

This clone has a handful of counts. The chain combines TRBV27 with TRBJ1-6; TRBD1 aligns across 8 bases. CDR3 length equals 14 residues. The V and J ends lost 6 bases and 7 bases, in that order; junction bases with no gene match: 5. CDR1 is MNHEY and CDR2 is SMNVEV in the germline V gene (reference sequence). The CDR3 is CASSPGTGNSPLHF. The DNA for the CDR3 is TGTGCCAGCAGCCCCGGGACAGGCAATTCACCCCTCCACTTT.

This chain uses TRBV19 with TRBJ1-5, with D possibly TRBD1 on 5 matching bases. Trimming pared 5 bases from V and 5 bases from J, leaving 13 bases between. Germline V gives CDR1 LNHDA, CDR2 SQIVND (reference sequence). The CDR3 runs to 14 residues. The CDR3 spells CASSAGQGHQPQHF. CDR3 bases: TGTGCCAGTAGTGCGGGGCAGGGTCATCAGCCCCAGCATTTT.